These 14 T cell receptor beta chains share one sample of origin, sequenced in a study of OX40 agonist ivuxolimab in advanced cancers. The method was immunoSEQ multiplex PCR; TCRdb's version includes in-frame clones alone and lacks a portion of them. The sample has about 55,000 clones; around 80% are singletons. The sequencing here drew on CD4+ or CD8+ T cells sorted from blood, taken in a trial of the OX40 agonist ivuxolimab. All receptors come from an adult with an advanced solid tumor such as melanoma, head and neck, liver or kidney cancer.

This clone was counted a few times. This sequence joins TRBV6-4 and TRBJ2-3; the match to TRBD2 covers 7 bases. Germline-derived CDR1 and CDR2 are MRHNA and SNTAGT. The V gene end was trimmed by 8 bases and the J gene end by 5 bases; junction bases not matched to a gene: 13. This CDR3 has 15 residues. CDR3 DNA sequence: TGTGCCAGCTCCCCTCGAGTGGCTAGCGGAGATACGCAGTATTTT. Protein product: CASSPRVASGDTQYF.

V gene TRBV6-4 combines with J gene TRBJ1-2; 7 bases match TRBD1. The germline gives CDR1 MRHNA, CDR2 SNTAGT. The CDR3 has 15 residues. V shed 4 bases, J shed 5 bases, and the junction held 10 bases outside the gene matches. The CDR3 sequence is CASSATRQGVYGYTF. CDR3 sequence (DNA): TGTGCCAGCAGTGCAACTAGACAGGGCGTATATGGCTACACCTTC.

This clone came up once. The chain's CDR3 is CASSLVSGGNTIYF. In DNA, the CDR3 is TGTGCCAGCAGCTTAGTGTCGGGGGGAAACACCATATATTTT. The rearrangement uses TRBV7-2 and TRBJ1-3; D gene unclear. Germline CDR1 reads SGHTA; CDR2 reads FQGNSA. This CDR3 comprises 14 residues. V was shortened by 1 base and J by 4 bases, with 8 bases between the two germline ends.

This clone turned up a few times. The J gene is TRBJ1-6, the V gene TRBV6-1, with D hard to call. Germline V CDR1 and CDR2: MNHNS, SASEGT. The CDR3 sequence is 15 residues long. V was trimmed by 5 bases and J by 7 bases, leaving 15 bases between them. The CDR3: CASSTGVNKNSPLHF. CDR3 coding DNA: TGTGCCAGCAGTACCGGGGTGAACAAGAATTCACCCCTCCACTTT.

The CDR3 protein is CASSQDRGNEKLFF. CDR3 bases: TGTGCCAGCAGCCAGGACAGGGGCAATGAAAAACTGTTTTTT. The chain uses TRBV11-3 and TRBJ1-4, with 9 bases matching TRBD1. Losses at the gene ends were 5 bases for V and 5 bases for J; bases not matched to a gene: 3. The CDR3 runs to 14 residues. The germline gives CDR1 SGHNT, CDR2 YENEEA.

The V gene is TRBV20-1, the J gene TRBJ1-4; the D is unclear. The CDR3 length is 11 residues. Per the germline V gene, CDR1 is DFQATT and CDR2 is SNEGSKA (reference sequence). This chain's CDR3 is CSGGESEKLFF. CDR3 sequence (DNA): TGCAGCGGCGGGGAGTCCGAAAAACTGTTTTTT.

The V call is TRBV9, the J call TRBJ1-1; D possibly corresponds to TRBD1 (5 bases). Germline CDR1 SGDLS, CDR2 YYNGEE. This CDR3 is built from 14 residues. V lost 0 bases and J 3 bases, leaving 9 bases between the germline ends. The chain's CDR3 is CASSVVGVYTEAFF. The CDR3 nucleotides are TGTGCCAGCAGCGTAGTGGGGGTTTACACTGAAGCTTTCTTT.

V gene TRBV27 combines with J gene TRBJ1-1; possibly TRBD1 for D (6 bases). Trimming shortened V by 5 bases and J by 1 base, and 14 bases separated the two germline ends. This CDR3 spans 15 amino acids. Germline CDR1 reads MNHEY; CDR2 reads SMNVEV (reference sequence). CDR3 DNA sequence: TGTGCCAGCAGTCCGGGGGGCACGGGGAACACTGAAGCTTTCTTT. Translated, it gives CASSPGGTGNTEAFF.

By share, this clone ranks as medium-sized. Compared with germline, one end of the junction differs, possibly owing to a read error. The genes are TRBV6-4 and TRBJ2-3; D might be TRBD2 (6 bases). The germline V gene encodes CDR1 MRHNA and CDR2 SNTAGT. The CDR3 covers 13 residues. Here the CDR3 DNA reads TGTGCCAGCAGTGATACTAGCAGAGATACGCAGTATTTT. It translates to CASSDTSRDTQYF.

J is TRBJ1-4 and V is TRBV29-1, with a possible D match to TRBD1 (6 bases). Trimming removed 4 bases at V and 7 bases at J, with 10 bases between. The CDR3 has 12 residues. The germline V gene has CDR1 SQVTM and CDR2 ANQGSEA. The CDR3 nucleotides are TGCAGCGTTGGAGGGGGACGTGAAAAACTGTTTTTT. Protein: CSVGGGREKLFF.

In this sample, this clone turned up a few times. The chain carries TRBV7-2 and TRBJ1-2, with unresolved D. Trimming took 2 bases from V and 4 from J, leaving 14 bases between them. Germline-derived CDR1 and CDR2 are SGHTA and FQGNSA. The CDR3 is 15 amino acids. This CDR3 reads CASSLNLGGSYGYTF. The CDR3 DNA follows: TGTGCCAGCAGCTTAAATCTGGGCGGTTCCTATGGCTACACCTTC.

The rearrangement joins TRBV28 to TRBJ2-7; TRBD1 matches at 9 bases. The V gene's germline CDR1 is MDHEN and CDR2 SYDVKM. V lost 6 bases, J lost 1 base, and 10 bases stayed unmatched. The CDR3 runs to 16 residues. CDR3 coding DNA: TGTGCCAGCAGCCCTACAGGGGACAGGGAATCCTACGAGCAGTACTTC. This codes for CASSPTGDRESYEQYF.

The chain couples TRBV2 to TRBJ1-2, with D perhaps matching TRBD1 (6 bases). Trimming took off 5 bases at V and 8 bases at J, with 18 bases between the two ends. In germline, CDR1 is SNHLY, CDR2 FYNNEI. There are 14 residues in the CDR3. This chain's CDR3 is CASSHPDRPRGYTF. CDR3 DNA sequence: TGTGCCAGCAGTCACCCCGACAGGCCAAGGGGCTACACCTTC.

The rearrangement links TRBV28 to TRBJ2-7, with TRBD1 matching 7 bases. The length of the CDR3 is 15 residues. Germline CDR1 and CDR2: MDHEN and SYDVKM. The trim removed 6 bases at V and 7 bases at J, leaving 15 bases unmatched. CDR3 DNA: TGTGCCAGCAGCCTGGGGGTACAGGGGATGAGTGAGCAGTACTTC. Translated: CASSLGVQGMSEQYF.